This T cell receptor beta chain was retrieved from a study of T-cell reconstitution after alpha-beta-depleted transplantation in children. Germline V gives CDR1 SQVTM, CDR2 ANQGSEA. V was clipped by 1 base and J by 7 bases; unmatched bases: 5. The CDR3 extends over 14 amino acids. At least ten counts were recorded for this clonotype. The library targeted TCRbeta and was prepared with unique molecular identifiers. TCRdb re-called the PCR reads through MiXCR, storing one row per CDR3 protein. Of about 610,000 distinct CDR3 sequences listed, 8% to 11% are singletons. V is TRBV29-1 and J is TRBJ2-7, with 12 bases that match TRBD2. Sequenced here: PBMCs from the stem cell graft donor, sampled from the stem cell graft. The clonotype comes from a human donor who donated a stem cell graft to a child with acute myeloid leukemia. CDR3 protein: CSVEGLAGGREQYF. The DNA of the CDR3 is TGCAGCGTTGAAGGGCTAGCGGGAGGGCGGGAGCAGTACTTC.